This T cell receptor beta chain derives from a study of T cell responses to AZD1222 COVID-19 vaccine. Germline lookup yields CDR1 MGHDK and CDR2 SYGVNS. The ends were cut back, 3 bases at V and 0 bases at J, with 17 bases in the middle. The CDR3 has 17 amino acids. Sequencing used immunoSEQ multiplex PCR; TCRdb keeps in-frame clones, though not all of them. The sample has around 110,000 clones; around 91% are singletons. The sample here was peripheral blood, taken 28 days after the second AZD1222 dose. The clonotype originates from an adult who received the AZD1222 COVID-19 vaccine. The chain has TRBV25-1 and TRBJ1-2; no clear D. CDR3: CASSDPSRPTANYGYTF. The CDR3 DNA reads TGTGCCAGCAGTGACCCTTCCCGACCGACGGCTAACTATGGCTACACCTTC.